This T cell receptor (beta chain) was identified in a study of shared clonotypes between healthy human individuals. In the case of this clone: In the same sample, other DNA sequences code for this CDR3.

Profiled with immunoSEQ multiplex PCR; TCRdb holds only in-frame clones, not every one. The table has fewer than 1.8 million clones, around 98.5% seen once; the top ten hold approximately 0.4%. Division of CD4+ cells produced a CD45RA+ naive subset and a CD45RA-negative memory subset. The J segment lost 7 bases and the V segment lost 1 base, leaving 3 bases of the junction unmatched. The CDR3 has 14 residues. Germline CDR1 LGHNA, CDR2 YSLEER. J is TRBJ1-4 and V is TRBV4-3; 7 nucleotides match TRBD1. The receptor was derived from a man under 40 in good health. Sequencing input: naive CD4+ T cells sorted from blood. Subset described: CD45RA+ positively selected. CDR3 region: CASSQGQGGEKLFF. CDR3 bases: TGCGCCAGCAGCCAAGGACAGGGAGGTGAAAAACTGTTTTTT.